The clone carrying this T cell receptor (beta chain) has a count of ten or more. This entry is derived from a study of T-cell reconstitution after alpha-beta-depleted transplantation in children. TCRbeta library preparation incorporated unique molecular identifiers. TCRdb independently ran MiXCR on the PCR reads; one entry per CDR3 protein. Here the sample spans around 600,000 distinct CDR3 sequences, 10% to 13% being singletons. Germline CDR1 and CDR2: DFQATT and SNEGSKA (reference sequence). V shed 1 base and J 7 bases; nucleotides not matched to a gene: 5. The CDR3 sequence is 15 residues long. V gene TRBV20-1 combines with J gene TRBJ2-3, with TRBD2 identical over 13 bases. The sample was PBMCs from the stem cell graft donor, taken from the stem cell graft. The clonotype was recovered from a human donor who donated a stem cell graft to a child with acute myeloid leukemia. Written as DNA, the CDR3 is TGCAGTGCTAGAGGGACTAGCGGGAGTTCACATACGCAGTATTTT. The encoded protein is CSARGTSGSSHTQYF.